The T cell receptor beta chain described here comes from a study of shared clonotypes between healthy human individuals. The protocol was immunoSEQ multiplex PCR, while the TCRdb copy is restricted to in-frame clones and leaves out a portion. The table lists under 1,100,000 clones, more than 75% of them singletons. The germline CDR1 and CDR2 sequences are SQVTM and ANQGSEA. The CDR3 is made up of 13 amino acids. V lost 5 bases and J lost 8, with 15 bases in between. This receptor was obtained from a man between 18 and 29 years old in good health. Some clones in this sample may be carry-over from other donors' samples. The chain joins TRBV29-1 to TRBJ1-4; perhaps TRBD1 as D (5 bases). The sample consisted of memory CD4+ T cells from PBMCs. The subset: CD45RA-negative fraction. Here the CDR3 reads CSVFQGKGEKLFF. In DNA form, the CDR3 reads TGCAGCGTTTTCCAGGGAAAGGGCGAAAAACTGTTTTTT.